What follows are 32 T cell receptor beta chains derived from one specimen sequenced in a study of T cell changes during pregnancy in multiple sclerosis. Data came from immunoSEQ multiplex PCR; TCRdb stores just in-frame clones and leaves some out. The sample holds some 99,000 clones, 92% seen once. This specimen consisted of peripheral blood, obtained after pregnancy. All receptors come from a female donor in good health, enrolled as a control in a pregnancy study.

The chain recombines TRBV7-9 with TRBJ2-4; 9 bases agree with TRBD1. CDR1 SEHNR and CDR2 FQNEAQ come from the germline V gene (reference sequence). This CDR3 region has 14 residues. V shed 6 bases, J shed 5 bases, and the junction held 5 bases outside the gene matches. CDR3 protein: CASSPRTGENIQYF. The CDR3 coding sequence is TGTGCCAGCAGTCCACGGACAGGGGAAAACATTCAGTACTTC.

The chain employs TRBV5-1 and TRBJ2-6; weak D call: TRBD1 (7 bases). The CDR3 is 15 amino acids. Deletions cut 4 bases from V and 1 base from J, with 9 bases between. Germline-derived CDR1 and CDR2 are SGHRS and YFSETQ. The CDR3 coding sequence is TGCGCCAGCAGCCCAGGGGGGTCTGGGGCCAACGTCCTGACTTTC. As protein: CASSPGGSGANVLTF.

There are many counts of this clone. V usage is TRBV4-2 and J usage is TRBJ1-1, with D maybe TRBD1 (5 bases). The germline gives CDR1 LGHNA, CDR2 YNFKEQ. Trimming took 3 bases from V and 2 from J, leaving 10 bases between them. The CDR3 runs to 14 residues. CDR3 sequence (DNA): TGTGCCAGCAGCCACTTACAGGAAAACACTGAAGCTTTCTTT. The encoded protein is CASSHLQENTEAFF.

The CDR3 DNA reads TGTGCCAGCAGTGATGTTACAGGGTTATCAGGGCCCCAGCATTTT. It yields the protein CASSDVTGLSGPQHF. The chain links TRBV6-1 to TRBJ1-5; a weak D match, TRBD1 (6 bases). Germline CDR1 reads MNHNS; CDR2 reads SASEGT. The CDR3 runs 15 residues. The V gene lost 3 bases and the J gene lost 9 bases, with 18 bases spanning the gap.

A word on this clone: The identical CDR3 is also encoded by other nucleotide sequences in the sample. The chain is built from TRBV28 and TRBJ1-1, with D tentatively TRBD1 (5 bases). Trimming pared 10 bases from V and 8 bases from J, leaving 17 bases between. CDR1 MDHEN and CDR2 SYDVKM come from the germline V gene. This CDR3 has 12 amino acids. CDR3 nucleotides: TGTGCCACCAGACAGTTTCCCCTAGAAGCTTTCTTT. It encodes CATRQFPLEAFF.

As concerns this clone: Since the CDR3 does not end with the conserved phenylalanine or tryptophan, this likely comes from a read error. V is TRBV4-2 and J is TRBJ1-2, with D possibly being TRBD1 (6 bases). The V gene's germline CDR1 is LGHNA and CDR2 YNFKEQ. The CDR3 totals 14 residues. V was trimmed by 0 bases and J by 8 bases, leaving 13 bases between them. CDR3 residues: CASSQEPRGEGYTS. The CDR3 DNA reads as TGTGCCAGCAGCCAAGAACCCAGGGGAGAAGGCTACACCTCC.

The chain combines TRBV9 with TRBJ2-1; D may be TRBD1 (6 bases). This CDR3 is 16 amino acids long. Trimming took off 4 bases at V and 4 bases at J, with 18 bases between the two ends. CDR1 and CDR2 from the germline V gene are SGDLS and YYNGEE. The CDR3: CASSLRAQGNYNEQFF. CDR3 DNA sequence: TGTGCCAGCAGCCTAAGAGCACAGGGAAATTACAATGAGCAGTTCTTC.

V is TRBV18 and J is TRBJ1-2; perhaps TRBD1 as D (5 bases). Trimming took 2 bases from V and 8 from J, leaving 12 bases between them. Germline V gene data show CDR1 as KGHSH and CDR2 as LQKENI. The CDR3 is 13 amino acids. The DNA of the CDR3 is TGTGCCAGCTCACCAACTCAGGGAGGCGGCTACACCTTC. Its protein product is CASSPTQGGGYTF.

This sequence joins TRBV5-8 and TRBJ1-1; D ambiguous. The CDR3 length is 14 residues. V was trimmed by 0 bases and J by 6 bases, leaving 12 bases between them. CDR1 is SGHTS and CDR2 is YDEGEE in the germline V gene. The CDR3 DNA reads TGTGCCAGCAGCTTGGTTCCGGTTGTCTCTGAAGCTTTCTTT. Residues: CASSLVPVVSEAFF.

This chain connects TRBV7-2 to TRBJ1-2, with TRBD1 matching over 7 bases. Germline loops: CDR1 SGHTA, CDR2 FQGNSA. The CDR3 contains 13 residues. The junction had 7 bases not matched to a gene; V was cut back by 4 bases and J by 8 bases. Written as DNA, the CDR3 is TGTGCCAGCAGCTCAGGGACAGCCAGGGGCTACACCTTC. It codes for CASSSGTARGYTF.

The chain links TRBV7-2 to TRBJ1-1; possible D gene TRBD1, 6 bases. V gave up 1 base and J gave up 1 base, with 7 bases separating them. CDR3 length equals 14 residues. Per germline, CDR1 SGHTA and CDR2 FQGNSA. The CDR3 is CASSLVGQNTEAFF. The CDR3 nucleotides are TGTGCCAGCAGCTTAGTGGGACAGAACACTGAAGCTTTCTTT. The full variable domain, in which reference TRBV7-2 and TRBJ1-1 provide the parts outside the CDR3, is GAGVSQSPSNKVTEKGKDVELRCDPISGHTALYWYRQSLGQGLEFLIYFQGNSAPDKSGLPSDRFSAERTGGSVSTLTIQRTQQEDSAVYLCASSLVGQNTEAFFGQGTRLTVV.

This clone appeared a single time. The chain combines TRBV19 with TRBJ1-1, with 7 nucleotides matching TRBD1. The CDR3 totals 13 residues. V trimming: 3 bases; J trimming: 11 bases; junction bases outside the gene matches: 9. Per germline, CDR1 LNHDA and CDR2 SQIVND (reference sequence). CDR3 sequence: CASSMTGLRGAFF. The CDR3 DNA follows: TGTGCCAGTAGTATGACAGGGCTAAGGGGGGCTTTCTTT.

This rearrangement joins TRBV5-1 to TRBJ2-1; D is possibly TRBD2 (5 bases). This CDR3 has 15 amino acids. The germline CDR1 and CDR2 sequences are SGHRS and YFSETQ. With 5 bases removed from V and 0 bases from J, the gap between germline ends came to 12 bases. The CDR3 is CASRAQGSSYNEQFF. The DNA for the CDR3 is TGCGCCAGCAGAGCACAAGGGAGCTCCTACAATGAGCAGTTCTTC. Together with reference TRBV5-1 and TRBJ2-1, the CDR3 gives the full variable domain: KAGVTQTPRYLIKTRGQQVTLSCSPISGHRSVSWYQQTPGQGLQFLFEYFSETQRNKGNFPGRFSGRQFSNSRSEMNVSTLELGDSALYLCASRAQGSSYNEQFFGPGTRLTVL.

The chain has TRBV5-6 and TRBJ1-2, with a weak D call TRBD1 (5 bases). The CDR3 runs to 14 residues. V was trimmed by 4 bases and J by 8 bases, leaving 18 bases between them. Germline CDR1 reads SGHDT; CDR2 reads YYEEEE. The chain's CDR3 is CASSHRAQGKGYTF. The CDR3 DNA reads as TGTGCCAGCAGCCACCGGGCCCAGGGAAAGGGCTACACCTTC.

The chain combines TRBV2 with TRBJ2-6, with unresolved D. The germline CDR1 and CDR2 sequences are SNHLY and FYNNEI. V lost 3 bases, J lost 3 bases, and 6 bases lay in between. The CDR3 extends over 14 amino acids. The CDR3 is CASSDRVGANVLTF. The CDR3 nucleotides are TGTGCCAGCAGTGATCGGGTTGGGGCCAACGTCCTGACTTTC. The full variable domain, its missing parts supplied by reference TRBV2 and TRBJ2-6, is EPEVTQTPSHQVTQMGQEVILRCVPISNHLYFYWYRQILGQKVEFLVSFYNNEISEKSEIFDDQFSVERPDGSNFTLKIRSTKLEDSAMYFCASSDRVGANVLTFGAGSRLTVL.

Concerning this clone: The junction departs from germline at one end; a sequencing error may be responsible. The gene calls are TRBV5-6 and TRBJ2-1; TRBD1 aligns across 7 bases. The germline V gene has CDR1 SGHDT and CDR2 YYEEEE. The CDR3 has 13 amino acids. The CDR3 coding sequence is TGTGCCAGCGGCTTGGGACAGCTCAATGAGCAGTTCTTC. As protein: CASGLGQLNEQFF.

The chain couples TRBV27 to TRBJ2-7; the match to TRBD2 covers 10 bases. The CDR3 has 16 residues. V shed 5 bases and J 4 bases; nucleotides not matched to a gene: 11. Germline lookup yields CDR1 MNHEY and CDR2 SMNVEV (reference sequence). This CDR3 is CASSPSSGSTEYEQYF. The CDR3 DNA follows: TGTGCCAGCAGTCCTTCTAGCGGGAGTACCGAATACGAGCAGTACTTC.

This chain uses TRBV28 with TRBJ2-1, with D unclear. Germline values: CDR1 MDHEN, CDR2 SYDVKM. Trimming removed 5 bases from V and 4 bases from J, with 9 bases in between. This CDR3 is built from 13 residues. CDR3 region: CASSPRFYNEQFF. In DNA, the CDR3 is TGTGCCAGCAGTCCTCGTTTTTACAATGAGCAGTTCTTC.

The chain combines TRBV5-1 with TRBJ2-2; 8 nucleotides match TRBD2. CDR3 length equals 17 residues. CDR1 is SGHRS and CDR2 is YFSETQ in the germline V gene. With V trimmed by 2 bases and J by 1 base, 7 bases remained unmatched. CDR3 bases: TGCGCCAGCAGCTTAGGAGCGGGAGATGGGAACACCGGGGAGCTGTTTTTT. This codes for CASSLGAGDGNTGELFF.

On this clone itself: A junction boundary mismatches the germline segment, possibly from a read error. The chain links TRBV19 to TRBJ2-5, with D possibly TRBD2 on 6 matching bases. CDR1 LNHDA and CDR2 SQIVND come from the germline V gene (reference sequence). CDR3 size: 14 residues. CDR3 protein: CAGSIAGGRETQYF. CDR3 bases: TGTGCCGGTAGTATAGCTGGGGGGAGGGAGACCCAGTACTTC.

This chain links TRBV2 with TRBJ1-6, with a possible D match to TRBD1 (5 bases). There are 14 residues in the CDR3. Germline values: CDR1 SNHLY, CDR2 FYNNEI. V was pared by 7 bases and J by 7 bases, with 14 bases between. CDR3 residues: CASKYGHLNSPLHF. The CDR3 coding sequence is TGTGCCAGCAAGTACGGACATCTGAATTCACCCCTCCACTTT. The full variable domain, with the rest looked up from reference TRBV2 and TRBJ1-6, is EPEVTQTPSHQVTQMGQEVILRCVPISNHLYFYWYRQILGQKVEFLVSFYNNEISEKSEIFDDQFSVERPDGSNFTLKIRSTKLEDSAMYFCASKYGHLNSPLHFGNGTRLTVT.

V usage is TRBV5-1 and J usage is TRBJ1-1; D is possibly TRBD1 (5 bases). Germline V CDR1 and CDR2: SGHRS, YFSETQ. Deletions cut 1 base from V and 7 bases from J, with 11 bases between. CDR3 size: 13 residues. The DNA of the CDR3 is TGCGCCAGCAGCTTGTTAGTGACAGATGAAGCTTTCTTT. Amino acids: CASSLLVTDEAFF.

This chain links TRBV19 with TRBJ2-3, with D unresolved. Trimming pared 3 bases from V and 5 bases from J, leaving 9 bases between. The V gene's germline CDR1 is LNHDA and CDR2 SQIVND (reference sequence). This CDR3 has 13 residues. The CDR3 is CASSMAVRDTQYF. The DNA for the CDR3 is TGTGCCAGTAGTATGGCGGTGAGAGATACGCAGTATTTT.

Notes on this clone: A read error is likely, as this CDR3 ends without the conserved phenylalanine or tryptophan. The limits of the CDR3 on the DNA are not certain, so only TCRdb's listed CDR3 is given. V gene TRBV12-2 combines with J gene TRBJ1-1. TRBV12-2 is a pseudogene. The CDR3 has 10 residues if both end residues are counted. The CDR3 reads CASRLLALWL.

The chain is built from TRBV6-5 and TRBJ2-3; TRBD2 agrees at 11 bases. This CDR3 region has 16 residues. The V gene end was trimmed by 2 bases and the J gene end by 5 bases; junction bases not matched to a gene: 6. CDR1 is MNHEY and CDR2 is SVGAGI in the germline V gene. The CDR3 DNA is TGTGCCAGCAGTTACAGGGTTAGCGGGGGGGTAGATACGCAGTATTTT. Amino acids: CASSYRVSGGVDTQYF.

This clone has a handful of counts. In nucleotides, the CDR3 is TGCAGCACTTTATCAGGGGCTGAAGCTTTCTTT. This gives the protein CSTLSGAEAFF. V usage is TRBV29-1 and J usage is TRBJ1-1; possible D gene TRBD1, 6 bases. Trimming cost V 8 bases and J 6 bases, with 13 bases left between them. The CDR3 has 11 residues. CDR1 is SQVTM, CDR2 ANQGSEA, per germline.

The chain couples TRBV5-1 to TRBJ2-3, with TRBD2 identical over 14 bases. Per germline, CDR1 SGHRS and CDR2 YFSETQ. The CDR3 is 19 amino acids. The trim removed 7 bases at V and 3 bases at J, leaving 16 bases unmatched. DNA for the CDR3: TGCGCCAGCGGGCCAGGGACTAGCGGGGGTTTTATTGGAACAGATACGCAGTATTTT. The encoded protein is CASGPGTSGGFIGTDTQYF.

The chain joins TRBV5-6 to TRBJ2-4; D unresolved. V dropped 3 bases and J dropped 0 bases, with 7 bases sitting between them. The germline V gene encodes CDR1 SGHDT and CDR2 YYEEEE. The CDR3 has 14 residues. The CDR3 loop is CASSSYLAKNIQYF. CDR3 sequence (DNA): TGTGCCAGCAGCTCGTATCTAGCCAAAAACATTCAGTACTTC.

The gene calls are TRBV7-9 and TRBJ2-2; maybe TRBD2 (5 bases). The germline V gene has CDR1 SEHNR and CDR2 FQNEAQ (reference sequence). Between the trimmed V and J ends, which lost 0 bases and 7 bases, there was a span of 15 bases. This CDR3 is 16 amino acids long. The CDR3 coding sequence is TGTGCCAGCAGCTTAGCGAGTAAGGAGGTTATCGGGGAGCTGTTTTTT. This translates into CASSLASKEVIGELFF.

This chain uses TRBV10-1 with TRBJ1-1; D may be TRBD1 (6 bases). The CDR3 runs to 13 residues. CDR1 and CDR2 from the germline V gene are WNHNN and SYGVQD (reference sequence). The V end lost 5 bases, the J end lost 4 bases, and 11 bases lay between the germline ends. DNA of the CDR3: TGCGCCAGCAGTTTTAACAGGGCCACTGAAGCTTTCTTT. The encoded protein is CASSFNRATEAFF.

The chain couples TRBV7-9 to TRBJ1-4, with 9 bases lining up with TRBD1. CDR1 SEHNR and CDR2 FQNEAQ come from the germline V gene (reference sequence). V lost 6 bases and J lost 5; bases outside the gene matches: 4. The CDR3 is 14 amino acids. In nucleotides, the CDR3 is TGTGCCAGCAGGTCACAGGGGGCGAATGAAAAACTGTTTTTT. This gives the protein CASRSQGANEKLFF.

J is TRBJ1-5 and V is TRBV29-1; the D is unclear. V was shortened by 7 bases and J by 7 bases, with 20 bases between the two germline ends. CDR1 and CDR2 (germline): SQVTM, ANQGSEA. This CDR3 is 14 amino acids long. The DNA for the CDR3 is TGCAGCGCCAGCTTTGGACTGGGGTCCCAGCCCCAGCATTTT. Translation gives CSASFGLGSQPQHF.